A selection of T cell receptor beta chains follows, all from one sample in a study of blood T cell repertoires in COVID-19. The method was immunoSEQ multiplex PCR; TCRdb's version includes in-frame clones alone and lacks a portion of them. This sample carries more than 250,000 clones, more than 70% of them seen once, and the ten largest clones take around 1.2%. Material for sequencing was PBMCs or T cells enriched from blood (not recorded which). Receptors were obtained from a woman between 40 and 55 years old with acute COVID-19. CDR3s include the opening cysteine and the closing phenylalanine or tryptophan.

V gene	J gene	CDR3 protein
TRBV28	TRBJ1-2	CASSLRGYGYTF
TRBV7-9	TRBJ1-2	CASSQIPRGPGGYTF
TRBV27	TRBJ1-1	CASSVRGLDTEAFF
TRBV21-1	TRBJ2-2	CASSPRTSRNTGELFF
TRBV28	TRBJ1-6	CASSPDIGTMDSPLHF
TRBV7-6	TRBJ2-1	CASSLVAGHYYNEQFF
TRBV30	TRBJ1-5	CAWSVQRGPQHF
TRBV28	TRBJ1-4	CASSLTGATNEKLFF
TRBV5-1	TRBJ2-7	CASSLESLDSGYEQYF
TRBV5-1	TRBJ2-2	CASSRGTSGLTGELFF
TRBV4-1	TRBJ2-5	CASSPLTGTGYETQYF
TRBV5-1	TRBJ1-6	CASTGGADNSPLHF
TRBV28	TRBJ1-1	CASSSPQWGGTEAFF
TRBV30	TRBJ2-1	CAWSLAVNEQFF
TRBV18	TRBJ2-7	CASSPPDRAGYEQYF
TRBV19	TRBJ1-1	CASRDYGLMNTEAFF
TRBV5-3	TRBJ1-5	CARSLFRQGLDSNQPQHF
TRBV12-3/TRBV12-4	TRBJ2-7	CASSSESYEQYF
TRBV18	TRBJ1-5	CASSQNIRDNQPQHF
TRBV9	TRBJ1-1	CASSGLPVTEAFF
TRBV5-4	TRBJ1-1	CASSLDRGATEAFF
TRBV4-3	TRBJ2-1	CASSVAGPHEQFF
TRBV30	TRBJ1-2	CAWSGQNYGYTF
TRBV24-1	TRBJ2-5	CATSDPGTGEETQYF
TRBV5-5	TRBJ2-5	CASSFEEETQYF
TRBV19	TRBJ2-1	CASSMARQGVYNEQFF
TRBV30	TRBJ2-1	CAWSVLASGYYNEQFF
TRBV5-1	TRBJ1-4	CASSSGGAPEKLFF
TRBV11-3	TRBJ1-6	CASSLVRESPLHF
TRBV6-2/TRBV6-3	TRBJ2-1	CASSSVGTHDNEQFF
TRBV4-2	TRBJ2-5	CASSQLGGSGGETQYF